A selection of T cell receptor beta chains follows, all from one sample in a study of shared clonotypes between healthy human individuals. The table came from immunoSEQ multiplex PCR; TCRdb's copy has only in-frame clones and leaves some out. The profile shows some 2,000,000 clones, around 95% of them singletons. Input material: naive CD4+ T cells sorted from blood. All receptors derive from a man younger than 30 in good health. Each CDR3 is given with its conserved first and last residue. The D gene is left open where the match is weak. Clone size appears in some rows only: once, few, many, or a class for an expanded clone.

cdr3_length,clone_size,j_call,d_call,v_call,cdr3_aa,cdr3_nt
13,NA,TRBJ1-4,TRBD1,TRBV6-6,CASRDRVAEKLFF,TGTGCCAGCAGGGACAGGGTGGCTGAAAAACTGTTTTTT
11,once,TRBJ2-7,NA,TRBV19,CASSHDHEQYF,TGTGCCAGTAGTCACGACCACGAGCAGTACTTC
15,NA,TRBJ1-1,NA,TRBV29-1,CSVEVFGHMNTEAFF,TGCAGCGTTGAAGTTTTCGGACATATGAACACTGAAGCTTTCTTT
14,NA,TRBJ1-1,NA,TRBV29-1,CSVDGEGPNTEAFF,TGCAGCGTTGACGGGGAGGGCCCGAACACTGAAGCTTTCTTT
16,NA,TRBJ2-1,NA,TRBV28,CASIGLRDLKEVRQFF,TGTGCCAGCATTGGGCTCCGGGACCTAAAGGAAGTAAGGCAGTTCTTC
14,NA,TRBJ2-7,NA,TRBV30,CAWTGAGGAYEQYF,TGTGCCTGGACTGGGGCAGGAGGGGCCTACGAGCAGTACTTC
13,NA,TRBJ2-1,NA,TRBV29-1,CSVEDERAGEQFF,TGCAGCGTTGAAGATGAGAGGGCCGGCGAGCAGTTCTTC
14,NA,TRBJ2-7,NA,TRBV5-6,CASSPRTDSYEQYF,TGTGCCAGCAGCCCTCGGACGGACTCCTACGAGCAGTACTTC
15,NA,TRBJ2-5,NA,TRBV30,CAWSRGTLLQETQYF,TGTGCCTGGAGTAGAGGGACCCTGCTCCAAGAGACCCAGTACTTC
14,NA,TRBJ1-2,TRBD1,TRBV7-2,CASSPGQGGYGYTF,TGTGCCAGCAGCCCCGGACAGGGAGGCTATGGCTACACCTTC
15,NA,TRBJ2-1,TRBD2,TRBV28,CASSLLAGSYNEQFF,TGTGCCAGCAGTTTACTAGCGGGGAGCTACAATGAGCAGTTCTTC
16,NA,TRBJ1-1,NA,TRBV19,CASSPLRGGSPYEAFF,TGTGCCAGTAGTCCCCTTCGGGGAGGATCTCCCTACGAAGCTTTCTTT
15,NA,TRBJ1-5,NA,TRBV6-5,CASSPTLGSNQPQHF,TGTGCCAGCAGCCCTACACTCGGGAGCAATCAGCCCCAGCATTTT
15,NA,TRBJ2-7,TRBD2,TRBV6-5,CASGRTSGSLSEQYF,TGTGCCAGCGGTAGGACTAGCGGGAGTCTGAGCGAGCAGTACTTC
12,NA,TRBJ2-5,NA,TRBV30,CAWSQQGETQYF,TGTGCCTGGAGTCAGCAGGGGGAGACCCAGTACTTC
14,NA,TRBJ1-1,NA,TRBV7-9,CASSLGSGSTEAFF,TGTGCCAGCAGCTTAGGGTCAGGATCCACTGAAGCTTTCTTT
15,NA,TRBJ1-5,NA,TRBV28,CASRLIWGIGQPQHF,TGTGCCAGCAGGCTTATATGGGGGATCGGGCAGCCCCAGCATTTT
14,once,TRBJ2-4,NA,TRBV6-5,CASRRGGSKNIQYF,TGTGCCAGCAGACGCGGGGGCTCGAAAAACATTCAGTACTTC
13,NA,TRBJ2-7,NA,TRBV18,CASSRGGVYEQYF,TGTGCCAGCTCACGTGGCGGGGTCTACGAGCAGTACTTC
14,NA,TRBJ2-7,TRBD1,TRBV29-1,CSVERPGGSYEQYF,TGCAGCGTTGAACGTCCAGGGGGCTCCTACGAGCAGTACTTC
15,NA,TRBJ2-7,TRBD1,TRBV5-1,CASSPGQGRPYEQYF,TGCGCCAGCAGCCCGGGACAGGGGAGGCCCTACGAGCAGTACTTC
16,NA,TRBJ2-1,NA,TRBV9,CASSVGGALAYNEQFF,TGTGCCAGCAGCGTAGGCGGGGCTTTAGCCTACAATGAGCAGTTCTTC
13,NA,TRBJ1-2,TRBD1,TRBV10-3,CAITEGTGDGYTF,TGTGCCATCACCGAGGGGACAGGGGATGGCTACACCTTC
13,NA,TRBJ2-7,NA,TRBV5-1,CASSLLRGYEQYF,TGCGCCAGCAGCTTGCTCAGGGGTTACGAGCAGTACTTC
13,NA,TRBJ1-1,NA,TRBV27,CASSRLLRTEAFF,TGTGCCAGCAGCCGCCTCCTTAGGACTGAAGCTTTCTTT
16,NA,TRBJ2-7,NA,TRBV19,CASSRADGYLAGEQYF,TGTGCCAGTAGTAGGGCGGACGGATACCTAGCCGGCGAGCAGTACTTC
15,NA,TRBJ1-2,TRBD1,TRBV18,CASSPGTGADYGYTF,TGTGCCAGCTCACCAGGCACAGGGGCCGACTATGGCTACACCTTC
16,NA,TRBJ1-2,TRBD1,TRBV28,CASSLLDRGRDYGYTF,TGTGCCAGCAGTTTATTGGACAGGGGGCGGGACTATGGCTACACCTTC
14,once,TRBJ2-1,TRBD2,TRBV10-3,CAITGLAGGYKQFF,TGTGCCATCACCGGACTAGCGGGAGGCTATAAGCAGTTCTTC
10,once,TRBJ2-7,NA,TRBV28,CASSFHEQYF,TGTGCCAGCAGCTTCCACGAGCAGTACTTC
19,NA,TRBJ2-3,TRBD2,TRBV7-2,CASSLGGTSGSLLTDTQYF,TGTGCCAGCAGCTTAGGGGGGACTAGCGGGAGTTTACTAACAGATACGCAGTATTTT
15,once,TRBJ2-3,NA,TRBV10-1,CASSARGVKTDTQYF,TGCGCCAGCAGTGCCAGGGGCGTCAAGACAGATACGCAGTATTTT
15,NA,TRBJ2-7,NA,TRBV4-1,CASSQATLSWGEQYF,TGCGCCAGCAGCCAAGCCACACTTTCGTGGGGGGAGCAGTACTTC
15,NA,TRBJ2-2,TRBD1,TRBV6-5,CASRLRQGNPGELFF,TGTGCCAGCAGGCTACGACAGGGAAACCCCGGGGAGCTGTTTTTT
14,few,TRBJ1-2,NA,TRBV11-2,CASSFPRGLEAYTF,TGTGCCAGCAGCTTCCCGAGGGGCCTGGAGGCCTACACCTTC
15,NA,TRBJ1-2,TRBD1,TRBV5-4,CASSLAGQGIYGYTF,TGTGCCAGCAGCTTGGCGGGACAGGGAATATATGGCTACACCTTC
15,NA,TRBJ2-7,NA,TRBV11-2,CASSLVLGGSYEQYF,TGTGCCAGCAGCTTAGTATTAGGGGGCTCCTACGAGCAGTACTTC
15,once,TRBJ1-2,TRBD1,TRBV6-5,CASRAGTGGTYGYTF,TGTGCCAGCAGGGCCGGGACAGGGGGCACCTATGGCTACACCTTC
14,NA,TRBJ1-4,NA,TRBV5-1,CASSLEQSNEKLFF,TGCGCCAGCAGCTTGGAACAGTCTAATGAAAAACTGTTTTTT
14,NA,TRBJ1-1,TRBD1,TRBV30,CAWDRGPGSGEAFF,TGTGCCTGGGACAGGGGGCCAGGTTCGGGTGAAGCTTTCTTT
14,NA,TRBJ1-5,TRBD1,TRBV11-2,CASSAQGGDQPQHF,TGTGCCAGCAGCGCACAGGGGGGGGATCAGCCCCAGCATTTT
15,NA,TRBJ1-1,NA,TRBV18,CASSPGTAEPTEAFF,TGTGCCAGCTCACCAGGGACCGCGGAACCCACTGAAGCTTTCTTT
13,NA,TRBJ2-7,TRBD2,TRBV5-4,CAFGGREGYEQYF,TGTGCGTTTGGGGGGAGGGAAGGCTACGAGCAGTACTTC
16,NA,TRBJ2-2,NA,TRBV11-2,CASSLQIGSRTGELFF,TGTGCCAGCAGCTTACAGATAGGGAGTCGCACCGGGGAGCTGTTTTTT
12,NA,TRBJ1-5,NA,TRBV6-6,CASSYSDQPQHF,TGTGCCAGCAGTTACTCGGACCAGCCCCAGCATTTT
16,NA,TRBJ1-2,TRBD1,TRBV30,CAWSVAGGSGGNGYTF,TGTGCCTGGAGTGTAGCTGGTGGTTCAGGGGGCAATGGCTACACCTTC